These T cell receptor beta chains were read from a single sample in a study of CDR3 diversity in severe acne. TCRdb re-analysed the PCR reads in MiXCR, keeping a single row per CDR3 protein. The sample has fewer than 90,000 distinct CDR3 sequences, about 53% seen once. Sequencing was done on a sample of blood. These receptors were taken from a male donor with severe acne vulgaris. Both conserved end residues are part of each CDR3. D genes are given only for firm matches. Only some rows state a clone size, as once, few, many or a class for expanded clones.

>NA|many|TRBJ1-6|TRBV20-1
TGCAGTGCTAGGGGGGCCGCAAATTCACCCCTCCACTTT
CSARGAANSPLHF
>NA|NA|TRBJ1-1|TRBV29-1
TGCAGCGTTGAGCGTGGGGGCATGAACACTGAAGCTTTCTTT
CSVERGGMNTEAFF
>NA|few|TRBJ2-3|TRBV4-1
TGCGCCAGCAGCCAGGCCATGATGAGGACAGCCACAGATACGCAGTATTTT
CASSQAMMRTATDTQYF
>TRBD2|NA|TRBJ2-3|TRBV25-1
TGTGCCAGCAGTCCAAGGACCACTAGCGGGAACGGAGATACGCAGTATTTT
CASSPRTTSGNGDTQYF
>NA|many|TRBJ2-1|TRBV6-4
TGTGCCAGCAGTGCCGGGACGGGCCCTTACAATGAGCAGTTCTTC
CASSAGTGPYNEQFF
>TRBD1|NA|TRBJ1-1|TRBV20-1
TGCAGTGCTATGCTGAGTAGGGGGACAGGGCGATCTGAAGCTTTCTTT
CSAMLSRGTGRSEAFF
>TRBD2|NA|TRBJ2-2|TRBV7-9
TGTGCCAGCAGCGCACGACTAGCGGGAGACTTCGGGGAGCTGTTTTTT
CASSARLAGDFGELFF
>NA|medium-sized|TRBJ2-5|TRBV10-3
TGTGCCATCAGTGAGTCAGAGACCCAGTACTTC
CAISESETQYF
>TRBD2|NA|TRBJ2-5|TRBV7-7
TGTGCCAGCAGCCTTACTAGCGGGAGGTCGGAGACCCAGTACTTC
CASSLTSGRSETQYF
>NA|many|TRBJ1-1|TRBV7-8
TGTGCCAGCAGCTCGGACACCAAAGCTTTCTTT
CASSSDTKAFF
>NA|NA|TRBJ2-2|TRBV7-7
TGTGCTAGCAGTTCTACAGGTTTGGAGCTGTTTTTT
CASSSTGLELFF
>NA|once|TRBJ2-3|TRBV6-4
TGTGCCAGCAGTGACTCCGGGGGACTCGATACGCAGTATTTT
CASSDSGGLDTQYF
>NA|NA|TRBJ1-6|TRBV20-1
TGCAGTGCTAGAGGGCCTAACTCCAGGGGCGATAATTCACCCCTCCACTTT
CSARGPNSRGDNSPLHF
>TRBD1|NA|TRBJ1-2|TRBV5-6
TGTGCCAGCAGCTTAACGCAGGGGGCCTATGGCTACACCTTC
CASSLTQGAYGYTF
>TRBD1|many|TRBJ1-5|TRBV6-1
TGTGCCAGCAGTGACGACAGGGGAAGGAGCAATCAGCCCCAGCATTTT
CASSDDRGRSNQPQHF
>TRBD1|NA|TRBJ2-7|TRBV6-2/TRBV6-3
TGTGCCAGCGGCTTAGGACAGGTGTTATACGAGCAGTACTTC
CASGLGQVLYEQYF
>NA|NA|TRBJ2-2|TRBV5-1
TGCGACAGCAGCTTGAACGCAGGGGCGGTGGAGCTGTTTTTT
CDSSLNAGAVELFF
>TRBD1|many|TRBJ2-7|TRBV2
TGTGCCAGCAGGAGACAGGGGCACTCCTACGAGCAGTACTTC
CASRRQGHSYEQYF
>NA|many|TRBJ2-7|TRBV19
TGTGCCAGTAAGGCTATTGGAACCTACGAGCAGTACTTC
CASKAIGTYEQYF
>NA|NA|TRBJ2-7|TRBV20-1
TGCAGTGCTAGGGTCGGGAGCTCCTACGAGCAGTACTTC
CSARVGSSYEQYF
>TRBD2|NA|TRBJ2-1|TRBV7-8
TGTGCCAGCAGCCACATACCGGGGACTAGCGGGAGTAGCGATACTACTAATGAGCAGTTCTTC
CASSHIPGTSGSSDTTNEQFF
>TRBD1|few|TRBJ2-3|TRBV7-3
TGCGCCAGCAGCCAATTCGGCAGGGGGCGCGGAACAGATACGCAGTATTTT
CASSQFGRGRGTDTQYF
>NA|many|TRBJ2-6|TRBV7-9
TGTGCCAGCAGCCCCCGAGCTGGGGCCAACGTCCTGACTTTC
CASSPRAGANVLTF
>TRBD2|NA|TRBJ2-3|TRBV10-1
TGCGCCAGCAGGGGGACTAGCGGGTACGGGACAGATACGCAGTATTTT
CASRGTSGYGTDTQYF
>NA|few|TRBJ1-1|TRBV19
TGTGCCAGTTCGTCGGGTAACACTGAAGCTTTCTTT
CASSSGNTEAFF
>NA|few|TRBJ2-3|TRBV12-3/TRBV12-4
TGTGCCAGCAGTTTAAGCTCAGATACGCAGTATTTT
CASSLSSDTQYF